Below, 14 T cell receptor beta chains from the same sample are listed, as sequenced in a study of T cells in localized non-small cell lung cancer (dated by TCRdb to the early 2020s). Receptors were amplified or captured by the immunoSEQ multiplex PCR assay. What TCRdb holds here is the immuneACCESS table cut down to in-frame rearrangements. Part of the clones is not present; checked against another copy, under half of the missing clones reflect an unresolved V gene, and the others are unexplained. The sample records around 40,000 clones, roughly 86% of which are singletons. The top ten clonotypes cover 2.6% of the sample. The specimen comprised peripheral blood, sampled before any cancer treatment. Every receptor here comes from an older female donor with stage I squamous cell lung carcinoma.

V usage is TRBV9 and J usage is TRBJ2-5; no definite D call. The CDR3 length is 14 residues. Deletions cut 0 bases from V and 2 bases from J, with 8 bases between. Per the germline V gene, CDR1 is SGDLS and CDR2 is YYNGEE. The DNA for the CDR3 is TGTGCCAGCAGCGTAGATCCAACGCAAGAGACCCAGTACTTC. Its translation: CASSVDPTQETQYF.

The gene calls are TRBV12-5 and TRBJ1-1; TRBD1 aligns across 10 bases. Germline loops: CDR1 LGHNT, CDR2 FRNRAP. CDR3 length equals 17 residues. V gave up 5 bases and J gave up 3 bases; unmatched junction bases: 12. The CDR3 here is CASGNPGQGTIYTEAFF. The CDR3 DNA is TGTGCTAGTGGTAATCCGGGACAGGGGACAATATACACTGAAGCTTTCTTT.

The CDR3 region is CASSIIAPRGGPMAYEQYF. As DNA, the CDR3 is TGTGCCAGTAGTATAATCGCCCCGCGAGGGGGGCCTATGGCCTACGAGCAGTACTTC. The V call is TRBV19, the J call TRBJ2-7; D tentatively fits TRBD1 or TRBD2 (6 bases each). This CDR3 comprises 19 residues. CDR1 is LNHDA and CDR2 is SQIVND in the germline V gene (reference sequence). V lost 2 bases to trimming and J lost 2 bases, with 25 bases between them. Full variable domain (rest looked up from reference TRBV19 and TRBJ2-7): DGGITQSPKYLFRKEGQNVTLSCEQNLNHDAMYWYRQDPGQGLRLIYYSQIVNDFQKGDIAEGYSVSREKKESFPLTVTSAQKNPTAFYLCASSIIAPRGGPMAYEQYFGPGTRLTVT.

This chain uses TRBV5-1 with TRBJ2-7; 9 bases agree with TRBD1. CDR3 size: 13 residues. With 3 bases clipped from V and 11 bases from J, the junction kept 9 bases outside the gene matches. Germline V gene data show CDR1 as SGHRS and CDR2 as YFSETQ. The CDR3 sequence: CASSSGQGFGKYF. The CDR3 bases are TGCGCCAGCAGCTCGGGACAGGGATTTGGAAAGTACTTC.

The chain uses TRBV5-6 and TRBJ2-7; D call uncertain. Trimming cost V 4 bases and J 0 bases, with 5 bases left between them. The length of the CDR3 is 12 residues. CDR1 is SGHDT and CDR2 is YYEEEE in the germline V gene. CDR3 residues: CASSLSSYEQYF. The DNA of the CDR3 is TGTGCCAGCAGCCTTAGCTCCTACGAGCAGTACTTC.

The CDR3 region has the DNA TGTGCCAGCAGCTTAGAACAGGGCTACGAGCAGTACTTC. Amino acids: CASSLEQGYEQYF. V gene TRBV7-9 combines with J gene TRBJ2-7; a possible D gene is TRBD1 (6 bases). CDR1 is SEHNR, CDR2 FQNEAQ, per germline (reference sequence). This CDR3 spans 13 amino acids. V lost 1 base and J lost 3, with 7 bases in between.

The chain combines TRBV19 with TRBJ2-3; D possibly corresponds to TRBD2 (5 bases). CDR1 and CDR2 (germline): LNHDA, SQIVND (reference sequence). The CDR3 covers 15 residues. The V and J ends lost 3 bases and 0 bases respectively, with 10 bases between them. In nucleotides, the CDR3 is TGTGCCAGTAGTATGACCGGGAAGAGCACAGATACGCAGTATTTT. Protein: CASSMTGKSTDTQYF.

V and J are TRBV7-9 and TRBJ2-3; 7 bases align to TRBD1. From germline, CDR1 is SEHNR and CDR2 FQNEAQ (reference sequence). V shed 1 base, J shed 3 bases, and the junction held 10 bases outside the gene matches. CDR3 length equals 17 residues. CDR3 nucleotides: TGTGCCAGCAGCTTAGGCTCGACAGGGTCCCGGACAGATACGCAGTATTTT. This translates into CASSLGSTGSRTDTQYF. The full variable domain, in which reference TRBV7-9 and TRBJ2-3 provide the parts outside the CDR3, is DTGVSQNPRHKITKRGQNVTFRCDPISEHNRLYWYRQTLGQGPEFLTYFQNEAQLEKSRLLSDRFSAERPKGSFSTLEIQRTEQGDSAMYLCASSLGSTGSRTDTQYFGPGTRLTVL.

J is TRBJ1-2 and V is TRBV7-2; no clear D. Deletions cut 1 base from V and 8 bases from J, with 11 bases between. Germline assignment: CDR1 SGHTA and CDR2 FQGNSA. The CDR3 contains 13 residues. The CDR3 protein is CASSLGQLLGYTF. As DNA, the CDR3 is TGTGCCAGCAGCTTAGGACAACTCCTGGGCTACACCTTC.

The V call is TRBV19, the J call TRBJ1-5, with 8 bases lining up with TRBD1. The germline CDR1 and CDR2 sequences are LNHDA and SQIVND (reference sequence). The CDR3 extends over 15 amino acids. V trimming: 5 bases; J trimming: 2 bases; junction bases outside the gene matches: 5. Here the CDR3 DNA reads TGTGCCAGTAGTCGCTTACAGGGGGGCAATCAGCCCCAGCATTTT. Translated, it gives CASSRLQGGNQPQHF.

V is TRBV6-1 and J is TRBJ1-5, with D possibly matching TRBD1 (5 bases). CDR3 size: 15 residues. Per germline, CDR1 MNHNS and CDR2 SASEGT. Trimming stripped 7 bases from V and 0 bases from J, with 13 bases between. The CDR3 spells CASMGGRFSNQPQHF. DNA for the CDR3: TGTGCCAGCATGGGGGGACGGTTTAGCAATCAGCCCCAGCATTTT.

The CDR3 is CASSLGQGLEQYF. CDR3 coding DNA: TGTGCCAGCAGCTTAGGGCAGGGTTTGGAGCAGTACTTC. The V and J genes are TRBV11-3 and TRBJ2-7; TRBD1 is a possible D gene (5 bases). Germline CDR1 is SGHNT and CDR2 is YENEEA. The CDR3 spans 13 residues. The V end was cut by 1 base, the J end by 7 bases, with 11 bases between.

The chain couples TRBV5-8 to TRBJ2-2, with 10 nucleotides matching TRBD2. Losses at the gene ends were 2 bases for V and 4 bases for J; bases not matched to a gene: 5. This CDR3 has 16 amino acids. CDR1 and CDR2 (germline): SGHTS, YDEGEE. The CDR3 loop reads CASSLGLAAGTGELFF. DNA for the CDR3: TGTGCCAGCAGCTTAGGACTAGCGGCTGGCACCGGGGAGCTGTTTTTT.

The chain carries TRBV29-1 and TRBJ2-1, with TRBD2 matching over 8 bases. The CDR3 is made up of 15 amino acids. J lost 1 base, V lost 7 bases, and 9 bases had no gene match. The germline V gene has CDR1 SQVTM and CDR2 ANQGSEA. The CDR3 region is CSAGSGSNSYNEQFF. The CDR3 DNA reads as TGCAGCGCCGGCAGCGGGAGCAATTCCTACAATGAGCAGTTCTTC.